This TCR beta chain appears in the sequencing data of a study of T-cell reconstitution after alpha-beta-depleted transplantation in children. Findings of the study overall: Recipient T cells and thymic progenitors that survived gave rise to the high TCRbeta diversity observed at day 60 in some patients. Where alpha-beta T cells came from about two months after transplant was reportedly several hundred expanded graft clones. Newly produced T cells mostly provided counts and TCRbeta diversity after one year, as hyperexpanded clones declined.

A TCRbeta library incorporating unique molecular identifiers was prepared. In TCRdb, the PCR reads were re-called with MiXCR into one record per CDR3 protein. The profile shows about 250,000 distinct CDR3 sequences, more than 20% of them singletons. This clonotype was detected only a few times. The antigen is undetermined. This CDR3 has 15 residues. V lost 7 bases and J 6 bases, leaving 18 bases between the germline ends. Germline assignment: CDR1 SNHLY and CDR2 FYNNEI. This receptor was identified in a female patient between 2 and 15 years old who had a stem cell transplant for congenital amegakaryocytic thrombocytopenia, so the T cells may come from the graft donor. The specimen was PBMCs, mostly from graft donor cells, collected 360 days after TCRalphabeta/CD19-depleted stem cell transplant. V usage is TRBV2 and J usage is TRBJ2-2, with D perhaps assigned TRBD1 or TRBD2 (5 bases each). This chain's CDR3 is CASKRGRESPGELFF. The DNA for the CDR3 is TGTGCCAGCAAAAGGGGCAGGGAGTCACCCGGGGAGCTGTTTTTT.